A single sample is the source of the 8 T cell receptor beta chains below, sequenced in a study of control samples from healthy donors and cancer patients (dated by TCRdb to about 2020). The library was produced with the immunoSEQ multiplex PCR assay. TCRdb provides this immuneACCESS table in a form limited to in-frame rearrangements. Some clones are lacking; in checked studies, under half of them reflect an unresolved V gene, and why the rest are absent is not known. This sample has 150,000 or so clones in its table, and 93% of those were observed once. In total, the top ten clones hold 2% to 2.5% of the sample. Material for sequencing was blood. The receptors shown here come from a man aged 50-59 years in good health.

This chain connects TRBV7-8 to TRBJ1-2; no clear D gene. The CDR3 is 15 amino acids. V shed 1 base and J shed 8 bases, with 17 bases lying between them. Germline V gene data show CDR1 as SGHVS and CDR2 as FQNEAQ. The CDR3 sequence is CASSLGGQSPYGYTF. The CDR3 nucleotides read TGTGCCAGCAGCTTAGGTGGGCAGTCCCCCTACGGCTACACCTTC.

V is TRBV6-4 and J is TRBJ2-2; D not certain. V lost 7 bases and J lost 6, with 18 bases in between. The germline CDR1 and CDR2 sequences are MRHNA and SNTAGT. This CDR3 has 15 residues. CDR3 region: CASKRAPDTPGELFF. DNA for the CDR3: TGTGCCAGCAAGAGAGCGCCGGATACGCCCGGGGAGCTGTTTTTT.

The genes are TRBV18 and TRBJ2-7; TRBD2 matches at 10 bases. The junction had 11 bases not matched to a gene; V was cut back by 4 bases and J by 5 bases. CDR1 is KGHSH, CDR2 LQKENI, per germline. The CDR3 loop spans 16 amino acids. The CDR3 DNA is TGTGCCAGCTCACGCCAAACGCCTAGCGGGGGCCACGAGCAGTACTTC. Translated, it gives CASSRQTPSGGHEQYF.

V is TRBV7-9 and J is TRBJ2-5, with 9 bases lining up with TRBD1. Germline loops: CDR1 SEHNR, CDR2 FQNEAQ (reference sequence). V shed 5 bases, J shed 6 bases, and the junction held 13 bases outside the gene matches. The CDR3 loop spans 16 amino acids. In nucleotides, the CDR3 is TGTGCCAGCAGCCGCGGCACGACAGGGGGATTTAAGACCCAGTACTTC. Translated, it gives CASSRGTTGGFKTQYF. The variable domain in full, completed from reference TRBV7-9 and TRBJ2-5, reads DTGVSQNPRHKITKRGQNVTFRCDPISEHNRLYWYRQTLGQGPEFLTYFQNEAQLEKSRLLSDRFSAERPKGSFSTLEIQRTEQGDSAMYLCASSRGTTGGFKTQYFGPGTRLLVL.

The chain is built from TRBV29-1 and TRBJ2-7; a possible D gene is TRBD1 (6 bases). CDR1 and CDR2 (germline): SQVTM, ANQGSEA. The CDR3 has 13 residues. Trimming left V 7 bases short and J 3 bases short, with 16 bases between. The CDR3 nucleotides read TGCAGCGCCTCCGGGACAAGTCTCTACGAGCAGTACTTC. Encoded protein: CSASGTSLYEQYF.

V and J are TRBV6-5 and TRBJ1-1; D ambiguous. V was pared by 2 bases and J by 3 bases, with 1 base between. The CDR3 runs 11 residues. The germline CDR1 and CDR2 sequences are MNHEY and SVGAGI. CDR3 region: CASSYHTEAFF. DNA for the CDR3: TGTGCCAGCAGTTACCACACTGAAGCTTTCTTT.

The chain links TRBV4-1 to TRBJ2-5, with D possibly matching TRBD1 (6 bases). V was trimmed by 0 bases and J by 1 base, leaving 6 bases between them. CDR1 and CDR2 from the germline V gene are MGHRA and YSYEKL. The CDR3 runs 14 residues. DNA of the CDR3: TGCGCCAGCAGCCAAGAAGGGGGCCAAGAGACCCAGTACTTC. Protein: CASSQEGGQETQYF.

The gene calls are TRBV3-1 (or the pseudogene TRBV3-2) and TRBJ1-1; D possibly corresponds to TRBD1 (6 bases). This CDR3 contains 13 residues. The ends were cut back, 0 bases at V and 10 bases at J, with 12 bases in the middle. The germline V gene has CDR1 LGHDT and CDR2 YNNKEL (reference sequence). CDR3 in DNA: TGTGCCAGCAGCCAAGATAGTGGGGGCCGAGCTTTCTTT. Protein product: CASSQDSGGRAFF.